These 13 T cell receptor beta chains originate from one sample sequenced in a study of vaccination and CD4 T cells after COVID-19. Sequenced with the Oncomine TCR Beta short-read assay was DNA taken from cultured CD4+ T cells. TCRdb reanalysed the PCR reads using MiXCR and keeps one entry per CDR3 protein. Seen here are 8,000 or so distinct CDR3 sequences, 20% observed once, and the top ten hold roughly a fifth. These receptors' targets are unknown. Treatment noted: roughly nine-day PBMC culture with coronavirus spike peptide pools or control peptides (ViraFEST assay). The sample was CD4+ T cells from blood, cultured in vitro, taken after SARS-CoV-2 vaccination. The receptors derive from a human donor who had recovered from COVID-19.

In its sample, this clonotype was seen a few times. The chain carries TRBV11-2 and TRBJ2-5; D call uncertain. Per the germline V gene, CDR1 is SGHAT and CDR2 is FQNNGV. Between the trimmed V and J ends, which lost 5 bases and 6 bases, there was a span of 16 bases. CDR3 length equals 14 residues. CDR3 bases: TGTGCCAGCAGCGCGGACGGGCAAGTTAAGACCCAGTACTTC. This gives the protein CASSADGQVKTQYF. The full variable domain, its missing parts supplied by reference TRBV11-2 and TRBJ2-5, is EAGVAQSPRYKIIEKRQSVAFWCNPISGHATLYWYQQILGQGPKLLIQFQNNGVVDDSQLPKDRFSAERLKGVDSTLKIQPAKLEDSAVYLCASSADGQVKTQYFGPGTRLLVL.

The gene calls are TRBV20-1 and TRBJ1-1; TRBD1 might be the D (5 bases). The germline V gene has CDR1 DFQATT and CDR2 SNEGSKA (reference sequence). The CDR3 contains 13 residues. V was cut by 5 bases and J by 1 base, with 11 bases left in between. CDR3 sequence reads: CSALGPGNTEAFF. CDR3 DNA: TGCAGTGCTCTGGGGCCCGGGAACACTGAAGCTTTCTTT.

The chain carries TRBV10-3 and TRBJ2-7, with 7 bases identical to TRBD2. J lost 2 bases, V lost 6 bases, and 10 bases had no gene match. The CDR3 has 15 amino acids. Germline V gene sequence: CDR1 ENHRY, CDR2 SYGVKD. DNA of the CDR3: TGTGCCATCAGCACTGGGGGGGGGTTAACCTACGAGCAGTACTTC. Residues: CAISTGGGLTYEQYF.

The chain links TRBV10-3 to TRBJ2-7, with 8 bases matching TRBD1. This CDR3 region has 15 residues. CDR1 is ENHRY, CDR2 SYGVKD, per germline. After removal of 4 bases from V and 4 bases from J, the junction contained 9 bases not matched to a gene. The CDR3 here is CAISAGVGQAYEQYF. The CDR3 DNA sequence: TGTGCCATCAGTGCGGGGGTGGGACAGGCTTACGAGCAGTACTTC.

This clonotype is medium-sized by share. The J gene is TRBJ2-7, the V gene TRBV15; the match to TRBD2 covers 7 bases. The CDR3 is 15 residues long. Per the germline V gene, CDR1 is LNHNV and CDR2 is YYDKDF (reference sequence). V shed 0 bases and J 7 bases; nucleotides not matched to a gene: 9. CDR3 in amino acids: CATSREGGDTGEQYF. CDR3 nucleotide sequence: TGTGCCACCAGCAGAGAGGGAGGGGATACGGGGGAGCAGTACTTC.

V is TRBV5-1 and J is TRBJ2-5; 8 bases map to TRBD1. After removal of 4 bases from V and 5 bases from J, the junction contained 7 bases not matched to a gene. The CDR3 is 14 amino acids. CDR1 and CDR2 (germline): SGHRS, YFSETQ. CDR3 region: CASSHDRGDETQYF. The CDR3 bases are TGCGCCAGCAGCCACGACAGGGGTGATGAGACCCAGTACTTC.

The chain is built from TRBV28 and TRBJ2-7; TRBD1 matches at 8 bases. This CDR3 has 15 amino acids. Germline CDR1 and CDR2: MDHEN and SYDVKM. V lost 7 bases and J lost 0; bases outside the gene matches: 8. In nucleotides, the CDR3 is TGTGCCAGCAACGCAAGAGGGACAGGCTCCTACGAGCAGTACTTC. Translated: CASNARGTGSYEQYF.

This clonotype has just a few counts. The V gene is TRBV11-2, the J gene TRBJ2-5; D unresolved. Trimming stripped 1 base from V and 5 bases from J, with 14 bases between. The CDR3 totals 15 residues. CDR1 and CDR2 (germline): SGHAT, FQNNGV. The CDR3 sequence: CASSLAFGDRETQYF. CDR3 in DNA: TGTGCCAGCAGCTTAGCCTTTGGGGATCGGGAGACCCAGTACTTC.

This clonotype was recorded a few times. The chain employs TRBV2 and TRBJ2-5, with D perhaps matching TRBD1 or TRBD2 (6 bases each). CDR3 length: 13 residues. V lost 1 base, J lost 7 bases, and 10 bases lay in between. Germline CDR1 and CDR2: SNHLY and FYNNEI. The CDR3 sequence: CASSEVRGATQYF. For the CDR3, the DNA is TGTGCCAGCAGTGAAGTTAGGGGGGCGACCCAGTACTTC.

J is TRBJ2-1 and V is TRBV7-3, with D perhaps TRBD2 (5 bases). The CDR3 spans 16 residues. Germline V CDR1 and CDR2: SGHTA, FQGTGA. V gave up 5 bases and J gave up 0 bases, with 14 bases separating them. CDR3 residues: CASSIDPGISYNEQFF. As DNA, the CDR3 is TGTGCCAGCAGCATAGACCCGGGAATCTCCTACAATGAGCAGTTCTTC.

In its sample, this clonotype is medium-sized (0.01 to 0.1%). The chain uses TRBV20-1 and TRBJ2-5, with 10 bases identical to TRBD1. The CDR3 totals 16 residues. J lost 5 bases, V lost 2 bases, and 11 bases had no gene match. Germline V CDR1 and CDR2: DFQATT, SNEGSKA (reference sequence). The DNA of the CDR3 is TGCAGTGCTAGACCGATCGACAGGGGGCGACAGGAGACCCAGTACTTC. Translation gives CSARPIDRGRQETQYF.

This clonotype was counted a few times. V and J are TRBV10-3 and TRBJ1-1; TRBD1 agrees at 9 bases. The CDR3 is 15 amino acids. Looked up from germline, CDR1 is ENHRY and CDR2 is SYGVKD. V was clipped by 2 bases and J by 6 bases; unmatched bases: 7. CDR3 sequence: CAISEDRGAGAEAFF. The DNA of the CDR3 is TGTGCCATCAGTGAGGACAGGGGGGCCGGCGCTGAAGCTTTCTTT.

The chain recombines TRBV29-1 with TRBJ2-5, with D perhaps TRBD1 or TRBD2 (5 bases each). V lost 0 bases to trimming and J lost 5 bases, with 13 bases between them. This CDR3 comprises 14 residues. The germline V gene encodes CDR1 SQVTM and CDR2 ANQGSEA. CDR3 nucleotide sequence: TGCAGCGTTGAAGATTCCCGATGGGGGGAGACCCAGTACTTC. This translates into CSVEDSRWGETQYF. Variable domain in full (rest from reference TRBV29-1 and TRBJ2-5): SAVISQKPSRDICQRGTSLTIQCQVDSQVTMMFWYRQQPGQSLTLIATANQGSEATYESGFVIDKFPISRPNLTFSTLTVSNMSPEDSSIYLCSVEDSRWGETQYFGPGTRLLVL.